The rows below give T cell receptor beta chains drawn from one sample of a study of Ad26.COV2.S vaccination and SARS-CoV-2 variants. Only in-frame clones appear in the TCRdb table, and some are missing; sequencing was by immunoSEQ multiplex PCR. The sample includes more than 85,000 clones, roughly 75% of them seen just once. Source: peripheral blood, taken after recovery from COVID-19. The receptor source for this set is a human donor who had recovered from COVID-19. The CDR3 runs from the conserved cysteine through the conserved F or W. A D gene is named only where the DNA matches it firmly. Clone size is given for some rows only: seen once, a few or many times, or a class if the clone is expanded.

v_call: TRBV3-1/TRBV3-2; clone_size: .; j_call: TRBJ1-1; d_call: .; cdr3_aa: CASSPPERGPEAFF; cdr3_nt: TGTGCCAGCAGCCCACCCGAACGGGGCCCTGAAGCTTTCTTT
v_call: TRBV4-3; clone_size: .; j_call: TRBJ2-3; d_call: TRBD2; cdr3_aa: CASSQVYKRGSTDTQYF; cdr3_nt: TGCGCCAGCAGCCAAGTATATAAGCGGGGTAGCACAGATACGCAGTATTTT
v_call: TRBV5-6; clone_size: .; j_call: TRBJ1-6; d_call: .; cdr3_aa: CASRHQVTNSPLHF; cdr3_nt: TGTGCCAGCCGGCATCAGGTCACTAATTCACCCCTCCACTTT
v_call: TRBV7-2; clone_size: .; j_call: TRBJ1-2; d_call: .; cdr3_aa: CASSYWIRGPWGGYTF; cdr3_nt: TGTGCCAGCAGCTATTGGATCCGGGGGCCGTGGGGTGGCTACACCTTC
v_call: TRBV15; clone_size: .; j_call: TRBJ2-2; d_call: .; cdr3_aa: CATSRVDGELFF; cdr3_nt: TGTGCCACCAGCAGAGTTGACGGGGAGCTGTTTTTT
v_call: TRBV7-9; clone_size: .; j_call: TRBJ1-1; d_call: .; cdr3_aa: CASSPRDEAFF; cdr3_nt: TGTGCCAGCAGCCCCCGCGATGAAGCTTTCTTT
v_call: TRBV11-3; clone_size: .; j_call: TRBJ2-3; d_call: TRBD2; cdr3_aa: CASSLGGGLSDTQYF; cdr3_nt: TGTGCCAGCAGCTTAGGCGGGGGGCTCTCAGATACGCAGTATTTT
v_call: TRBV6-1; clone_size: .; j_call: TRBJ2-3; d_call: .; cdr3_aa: CASSEPLTDTQYF; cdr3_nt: TGTGCCAGCAGTGAGCCGCTCACAGATACGCAGTATTTT
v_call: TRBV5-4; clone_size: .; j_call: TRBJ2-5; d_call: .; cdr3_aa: CASSRGGRRDGETQYF; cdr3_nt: TGTGCCAGCAGCCGGGGAGGTAGGAGGGACGGGGAGACCCAGTACTTC
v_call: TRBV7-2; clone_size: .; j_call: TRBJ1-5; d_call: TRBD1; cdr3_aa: CASSLGGQGVNQPQHF; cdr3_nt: TGTGCCAGCAGCTTAGGTGGGCAGGGGGTGAATCAGCCCCAGCATTTT
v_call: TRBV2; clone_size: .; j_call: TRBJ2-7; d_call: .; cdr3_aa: CASSAFVHEQYF; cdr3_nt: TGTGCCAGCAGCGCTTTCGTTCACGAGCAGTACTTC
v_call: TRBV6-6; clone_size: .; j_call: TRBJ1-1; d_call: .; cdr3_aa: CASIQGMNTEAFF; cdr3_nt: TGTGCCAGCATTCAGGGGATGAACACTGAAGCTTTCTTT
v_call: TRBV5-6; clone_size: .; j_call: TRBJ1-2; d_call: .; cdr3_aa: CASSSKQGNYGYTF; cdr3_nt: TGTGCCAGCAGCTCGAAACAGGGAAACTATGGCTACACCTTC
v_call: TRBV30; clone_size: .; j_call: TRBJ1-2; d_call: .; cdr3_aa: CAWSVRGGLANYGYTF; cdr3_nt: TGTGCCTGGAGTGTACGGGGTGGTCTTGCTAACTATGGCTACACCTTC
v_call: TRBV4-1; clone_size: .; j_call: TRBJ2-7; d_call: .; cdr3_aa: CASSPDSEAYYEQYF; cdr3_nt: TGCGCCAGCAGCCCCGATAGCGAGGCGTACTACGAGCAGTACTTC
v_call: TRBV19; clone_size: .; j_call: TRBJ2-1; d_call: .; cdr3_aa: CASSIVGGEGYNEQFF; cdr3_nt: TGTGCCAGTAGTATTGTCGGGGGCGAGGGTTACAATGAGCAGTTCTTC
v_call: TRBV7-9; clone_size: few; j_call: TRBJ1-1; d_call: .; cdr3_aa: CASQGGLVNTEAFF; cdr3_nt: TGTGCCAGCCAGGGCGGTTTGGTGAACACTGAAGCTTTCTTT
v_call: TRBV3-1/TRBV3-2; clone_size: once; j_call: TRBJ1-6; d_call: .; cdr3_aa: CASSQEQGRGSPLHF; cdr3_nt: TGTGCCAGCAGCCAAGAACAGGGAAGGGGTTCACCCCTCCACTTT
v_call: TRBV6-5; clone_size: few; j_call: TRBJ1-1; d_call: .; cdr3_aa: CASSYSTQGSTEAFF; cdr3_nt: TGTGCCAGCAGTTATTCGACTCAGGGAAGCACTGAAGCTTTCTTT
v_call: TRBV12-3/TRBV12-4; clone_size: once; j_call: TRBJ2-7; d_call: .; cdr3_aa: CASSQDRTYEQYF; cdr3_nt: TGTGCCAGCAGCCAGGACAGAACCTACGAGCAGTACTTC
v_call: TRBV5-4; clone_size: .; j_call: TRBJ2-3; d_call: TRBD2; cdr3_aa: CASSLELAGRDTQYF; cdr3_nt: TGTGCCAGCAGCTTGGAACTAGCGGGGCGAGATACGCAGTATTTT
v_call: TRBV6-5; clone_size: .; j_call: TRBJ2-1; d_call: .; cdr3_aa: CASSPAESNEQFF; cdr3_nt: TGTGCCAGCAGTCCCGCCGAATCCAATGAGCAGTTCTTC
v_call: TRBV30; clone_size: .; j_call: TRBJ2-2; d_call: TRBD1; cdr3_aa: CAGPQGAPGELFF; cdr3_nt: TGTGCCGGGCCTCAGGGGGCGCCCGGGGAGCTGTTTTTT
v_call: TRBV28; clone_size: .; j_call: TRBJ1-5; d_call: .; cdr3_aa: CASSLWDRANSNQPQHF; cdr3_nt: TGTGCCAGCAGTTTATGGGACAGAGCAAATAGCAATCAGCCCCAGCATTTT
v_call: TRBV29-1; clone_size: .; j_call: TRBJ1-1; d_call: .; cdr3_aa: CSVDWNTEAFF; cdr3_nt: TGCAGCGTTGACTGGAACACTGAAGCTTTCTTT
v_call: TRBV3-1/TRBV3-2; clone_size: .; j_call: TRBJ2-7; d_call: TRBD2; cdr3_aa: CASSRGLASYEQYF; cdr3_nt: TGTGCCAGCAGCCGGGGACTAGCGTCCTACGAACAGTACTTC
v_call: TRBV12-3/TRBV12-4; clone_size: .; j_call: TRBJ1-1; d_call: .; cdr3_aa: CASSLAVKAEAFF; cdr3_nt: TGTGCCAGCAGTTTGGCCGTTAAGGCCGAAGCTTTCTTT
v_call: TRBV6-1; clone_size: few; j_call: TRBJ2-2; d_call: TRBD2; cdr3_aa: CASSSGGLGTGELFF; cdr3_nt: TGTGCCAGCTCCTCCGGGGGGTTGGGGACCGGGGAGCTGTTTTTT
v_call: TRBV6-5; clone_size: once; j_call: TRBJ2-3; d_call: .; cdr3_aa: CAPEVAKDTQYF; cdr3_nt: TGTGCCCCCGAAGTGGCCAAAGATACGCAGTATTTT
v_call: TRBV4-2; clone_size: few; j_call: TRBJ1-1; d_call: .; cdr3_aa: CASSQSRYTEAFF; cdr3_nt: TGTGCCAGCAGCCAGTCACGGTACACTGAAGCTTTCTTT
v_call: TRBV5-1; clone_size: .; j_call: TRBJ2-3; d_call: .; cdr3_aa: CASSPRDGPRDTQYF; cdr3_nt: TGCGCCAGCAGCCCAAGGGACGGCCCCAGAGATACGCAGTATTTT
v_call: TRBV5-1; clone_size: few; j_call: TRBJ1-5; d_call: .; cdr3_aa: CASSSDGSNQPQHF; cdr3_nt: TGCGCCAGCAGCTCGGACGGAAGCAATCAGCCCCAGCATTTT
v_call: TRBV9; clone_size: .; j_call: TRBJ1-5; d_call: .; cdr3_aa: CASSVDQDQPQHF; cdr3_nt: TGTGCCAGCAGCGTAGATCAGGATCAGCCCCAGCATTTT
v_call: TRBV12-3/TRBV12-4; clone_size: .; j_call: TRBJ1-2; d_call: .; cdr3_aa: CASSPMDSYGYTF; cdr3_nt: TGTGCCAGCAGCCCTATGGACAGCTATGGCTACACCTTC
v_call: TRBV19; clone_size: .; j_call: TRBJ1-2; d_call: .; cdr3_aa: CASTPDRTVYGYTF; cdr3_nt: TGTGCCAGCACACCAGACAGGACAGTCTATGGCTACACCTTC
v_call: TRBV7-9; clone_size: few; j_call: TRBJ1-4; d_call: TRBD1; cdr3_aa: CASSSGQGAANEKLFF; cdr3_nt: TGTGCCAGCAGCTCCGGACAGGGGGCGGCTAATGAAAAACTGTTTTTT
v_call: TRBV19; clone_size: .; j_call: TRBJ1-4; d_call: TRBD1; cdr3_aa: CASTHGGGQYGEKLFF; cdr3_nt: TGTGCCAGTACCCACGGGGGGGGACAGTACGGAGAAAAACTGTTTTTT
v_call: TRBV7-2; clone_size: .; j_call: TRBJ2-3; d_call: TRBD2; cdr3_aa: CASSLVGLAGGPGTDTQYF; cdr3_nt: TGTGCCAGCAGCTTAGTGGGACTAGCGGGGGGGCCCGGCACAGATACGCAGTATTTT
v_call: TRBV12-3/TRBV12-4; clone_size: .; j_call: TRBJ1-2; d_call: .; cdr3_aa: CASSPGTDYGYTF; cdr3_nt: TGTGCCAGCAGTCCCGGGACTGACTATGGCTACACCTTC
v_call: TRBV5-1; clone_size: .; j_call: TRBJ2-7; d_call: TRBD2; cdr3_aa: CASSSNSGPSYEQYF; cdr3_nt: TGCGCCAGCAGTTCCAATAGCGGGCCCTCCTACGAGCAGTACTTC
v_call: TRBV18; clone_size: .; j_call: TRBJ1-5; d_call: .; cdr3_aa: CASSPDSNQPQHF; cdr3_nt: TGTGCCAGCTCACCCGATAGCAATCAGCCCCAGCATTTT
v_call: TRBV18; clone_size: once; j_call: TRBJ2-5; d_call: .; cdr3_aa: CASSPTPRKETQYF; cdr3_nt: TGTGCCAGCTCACCAACACCGAGAAAAGAGACCCAGTACTTC
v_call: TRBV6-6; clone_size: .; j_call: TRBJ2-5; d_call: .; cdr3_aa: CASGGAGLEETQYF; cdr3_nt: TGTGCCAGCGGTGGCGCGGGCCTGGAAGAGACCCAGTACTTC
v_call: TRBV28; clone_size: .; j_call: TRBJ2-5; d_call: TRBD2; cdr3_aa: CASSPRTSGGETQYF; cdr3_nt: TGTGCCAGCAGCCCCCGGACTAGCGGAGGAGAGACCCAGTACTTC
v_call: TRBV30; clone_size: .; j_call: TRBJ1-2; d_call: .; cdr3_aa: CAWRTPHHGDYGYTF; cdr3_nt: TGTGCCTGGAGGACCCCCCACCACGGGGACTATGGCTACACCTTC
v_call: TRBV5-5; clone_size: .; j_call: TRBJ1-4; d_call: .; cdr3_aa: CASSLAPGIGIEKLFF; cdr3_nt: TGTGCCAGCAGCTTGGCCCCTGGGATAGGTATTGAAAAACTGTTTTTT
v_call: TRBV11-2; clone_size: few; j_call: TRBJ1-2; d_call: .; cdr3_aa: CASSLGRQGLDYGYTF; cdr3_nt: TGTGCCAGCAGCTTAGGGCGGCAGGGGCTCGACTATGGCTACACCTTC
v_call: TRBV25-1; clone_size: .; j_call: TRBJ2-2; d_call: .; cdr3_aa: CASSGAQGPNTGELFF; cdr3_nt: TGTGCCAGCAGTGGCGCACAGGGTCCCAACACCGGGGAGCTGTTTTTT
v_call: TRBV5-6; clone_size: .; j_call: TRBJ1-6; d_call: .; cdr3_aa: CASSLGPGPLHF; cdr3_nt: TGTGCCAGCAGCTTGGGTCCTGGGCCCCTCCACTTT
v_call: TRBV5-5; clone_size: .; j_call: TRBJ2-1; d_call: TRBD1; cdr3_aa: CASSLTSGTVNEQFF; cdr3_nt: TGTGCCAGCAGCTTGACTTCCGGGACAGTGAATGAGCAGTTCTTC
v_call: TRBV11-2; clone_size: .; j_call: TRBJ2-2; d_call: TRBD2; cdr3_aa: CASSVTSGNTGELFF; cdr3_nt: TGTGCCAGCAGTGTGACTAGCGGGAACACCGGGGAGCTGTTTTTT
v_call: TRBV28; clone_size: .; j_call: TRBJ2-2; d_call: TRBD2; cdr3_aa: CASLRASGGTGELFF; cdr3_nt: TGTGCCAGCCTGAGGGCTAGCGGGGGGACCGGGGAGCTGTTTTTT
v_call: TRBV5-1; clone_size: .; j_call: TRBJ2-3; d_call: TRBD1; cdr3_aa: CASSLVRTGEADTQYF; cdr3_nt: TGCGCCAGCAGCTTGGTCAGGACAGGGGAGGCAGATACGCAGTATTTT
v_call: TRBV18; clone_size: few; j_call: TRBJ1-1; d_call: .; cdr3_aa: CASSPPTGSPNTEAFF; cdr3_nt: TGTGCCAGCTCACCACCGACAGGTTCCCCTAACACTGAAGCTTTCTTT